What follows are 27 T cell receptor beta chains derived from one specimen sequenced in a study of T cell repertoires and HLA-DP antigens. The antigens these receptors bind are not known. Sequenced by immunoSEQ multiplex PCR; TCRdb stores in-frame clones only, minus some. This table has about 73,000 clones, around 80% appearing once. Sequencing was done on a sample of CD4+ T cells from PBMCs. Source of these receptors: a man aged 55-75 years in good health and CMV-seronegative.

About this clone: At one of its ends the junction is not consistent with the germline gene, which may arise from a read error. V and J are TRBV11-2 and TRBJ2-5; D is uncertain. In germline, CDR1 is SGHAT, CDR2 FQNNGV. The CDR3 sequence is 13 residues long. The chain's CDR3 is CASSLDLQARIHF. CDR3 nucleotides: TGTGCCAGCAGCTTAGATCTTCAGGCCAGGATACACTTC.

This clone was detected only once. The chain recombines TRBV30 with TRBJ1-5; the D gene is possibly TRBD1 (6 bases). The CDR3 has 13 amino acids. V was clipped by 5 bases and J by 4 bases, with 12 bases between them. Per the germline V gene, CDR1 is GTSNPN and CDR2 is SVGIG (reference sequence). The CDR3 bases are TGTGCCTGGGGGATTACAGGGAATCAGCCCCAGCATTTT. This translates into CAWGITGNQPQHF.

This clone has ten or more counts. The genes are TRBV30 and TRBJ1-6, with 11 positions matching TRBD1. CDR1 and CDR2 from the germline V gene are GTSNPN and SVGIG (reference sequence). Trimming cost V 1 base and J 2 bases; bases outside gene matches: 7. The CDR3 runs 18 residues. CDR3 loop: CAWSADRGRRAYNSPLHF. CDR3 sequence (DNA): TGTGCCTGGAGTGCGGACAGGGGGCGTCGGGCCTATAATTCACCCCTCCACTTT.

The V and J genes are TRBV6-5 and TRBJ2-5; 8 bases align to TRBD2. Germline CDR1 MNHEY, CDR2 SVGAGI. Trimming took 2 bases from V and 5 from J; bases not matched to a gene: 7. The CDR3 is 15 residues long. CDR3 sequence reads: CASSYRGLAGETQYF. DNA for the CDR3: TGTGCCAGCAGTTACCGAGGACTAGCCGGGGAGACCCAGTACTTC.

V gene TRBV2 combines with J gene TRBJ2-5; D uncertain. V gave up 6 bases and J gave up 7 bases, with 18 bases separating them. This CDR3 is built from 14 residues. The germline CDR1 and CDR2 sequences are SNHLY and FYNNEI. The CDR3 DNA reads as TGTGCCAGCAGCTCGAGACTTGTCAATTGGACCCAGTACTTC. Its translation: CASSSRLVNWTQYF.

This sequence joins TRBV5-1 and TRBJ2-5; 8 nucleotides match TRBD1. This CDR3 comprises 14 residues. Per germline, CDR1 SGHRS and CDR2 YFSETQ. The V gene end was trimmed by 4 bases and the J gene end by 1 base; junction bases not matched to a gene: 3. The CDR3 DNA reads TGCGCCAGCAGCGCCACAGGGGGCCAAGAGACCCAGTACTTC. It is translated as CASSATGGQETQYF.

This chain uses TRBV19 with TRBJ1-1; D is ambiguous. CDR1 LNHDA and CDR2 SQIVND come from the germline V gene (reference sequence). V was shortened by 5 bases and J by 5 bases, with 6 bases between the two germline ends. This CDR3 spans 11 amino acids. CDR3: CASSGWTEAFF. The CDR3 nucleotides read TGTGCCAGTAGTGGGTGGACTGAAGCTTTCTTT.

The count of this clone is one. The chain links TRBV28 to TRBJ1-1; D is perhaps TRBD1 (5 bases). V lost 9 bases, J lost 0 bases, and 17 bases lay in between. Germline V gives CDR1 MDHEN, CDR2 SYDVKM. This CDR3 spans 15 amino acids. The CDR3 sequence is CASRGGGIMNTEAFF. In DNA, the CDR3 is TGTGCCAGTAGGGGTGGAGGGATTATGAACACTGAAGCTTTCTTT.

The chain links TRBV4-3 to TRBJ2-3; either TRBD1 or TRBD2 may fit D (6 bases each). Germline V CDR1 and CDR2: LGHNA, YSLEER. V dropped 0 bases and J dropped 0 bases, with 22 bases sitting between them. CDR3 length: 20 amino acids. CDR3 sequence: CASSQERGVNGASSTDTQYF. The CDR3 DNA reads TGCGCCAGCAGCCAAGAGAGGGGGGTTAATGGGGCCTCTAGCACAGATACGCAGTATTTT.

J is TRBJ1-1 and V is TRBV11-2; D is perhaps TRBD1 (5 bases). CDR3 size: 13 residues. Trimming took 1 base from V and 4 from J, leaving 7 bases between them. The germline CDR1 and CDR2 sequences are SGHAT and FQNNGV. CDR3 residues: CASSLAGFTEAFF. CDR3 in DNA: TGTGCCAGCAGCTTAGCAGGGTTCACTGAAGCTTTCTTT.

This clone showed up just once. The J gene is TRBJ2-2, the V gene TRBV7-2; perhaps TRBD2 as D (5 bases). Germline V CDR1 and CDR2: SGHTA, FQGNSA. The CDR3 extends over 16 amino acids. With 3 bases removed from V and 7 bases from J, the gap between germline ends came to 18 bases. CDR3: CASSFGVLGLGGELFF. The CDR3 region has the DNA TGTGCCAGCAGCTTCGGGGTTTTGGGGTTGGGCGGGGAGCTGTTTTTT.

This chain links TRBV7-2 with TRBJ1-1; D is possibly TRBD1 (5 bases). CDR3 length equals 15 residues. V was clipped by 4 bases and J by 5 bases, with 17 bases between them. Germline assignment: CDR1 SGHTA and CDR2 FQGNSA. The CDR3 sequence: CASSYSPGDGTEAFF. The CDR3 nucleotides read TGTGCCAGCAGCTACTCTCCGGGGGATGGGACTGAAGCTTTCTTT.

The rearrangement uses TRBV27 and TRBJ2-3, with 14 bases identical to TRBD2. This CDR3 is built from 19 residues. Looked up from germline, CDR1 is MNHEY and CDR2 is SMNVEV (reference sequence). V dropped 5 bases and J dropped 5; count of bases not matched to a gene: 15. CDR3 in DNA: TGTGCCAGCAGTCCCACTCTTTTGACTAGCGGGGGGGCTAAAGATACGCAGTATTTT. Translated, it gives CASSPTLLTSGGAKDTQYF.

The chain recombines TRBV4-1 with TRBJ2-5; 9 nucleotides match TRBD2. The CDR3 has 16 amino acids. V lost 1 base and J lost 4; bases outside the gene matches: 7. The germline CDR1 and CDR2 sequences are MGHRA and YSYEKL. CDR3 region: CASSQAASGVRETQYF. CDR3 DNA: TGCGCCAGCAGCCAAGCGGCTAGCGGGGTAAGAGAGACCCAGTACTTC.

The CDR3 region is CASSLQGLQETQYF. In DNA, the CDR3 is TGTGCCAGCAGTTTACAGGGGCTCCAAGAGACCCAGTACTTC. V gene TRBV28 combines with J gene TRBJ2-5, with D perhaps TRBD1 (6 bases). The germline gives CDR1 MDHEN, CDR2 SYDVKM. V was pared by 2 bases and J by 1 base, with 8 bases between. The CDR3 spans 14 residues.

This chain connects TRBV15 to TRBJ1-2; weak D call: TRBD1 (5 bases). The CDR3 has 16 amino acids. Germline-derived CDR1 and CDR2 are LNHNV and YYDKDF (reference sequence). V lost 2 bases, J lost 4 bases, and 17 bases lay in between. CDR3 sequence: CATSRPGLPESYGYTF. In DNA form, the CDR3 reads TGTGCCACCAGCAGACCGGGACTGCCGGAGAGCTATGGCTACACCTTC.

V gene TRBV11-2 combines with J gene TRBJ2-7, with 13 nucleotides matching TRBD2. The CDR3 spans 15 residues. Germline CDR1 SGHAT, CDR2 FQNNGV. The V segment lost 5 bases and the J segment 7 bases; nucleotides outside the gene matches: 8. In nucleotides, the CDR3 is TGTGCCAGCAGCCCTGGACTAGCGGGAGTGGGTGAGCAGTACGTC. The encoded protein is CASSPGLAGVGEQYV.

This clone has more than one count but fewer than ten. The chain links TRBV19 to TRBJ1-2; no reliable D call. CDR3 size: 14 residues. V lost 7 bases to trimming and J lost 4 bases, with 16 bases between them. Germline CDR1 LNHDA, CDR2 SQIVND (reference sequence). The CDR3 sequence is CASKMGTATYGYTF. The CDR3, as DNA: TGTGCCAGTAAAATGGGAACAGCGACCTATGGCTACACCTTC.

The V call is TRBV7-2, the J call TRBJ2-3; 14 positions match TRBD2. V lost 8 bases and J lost 6; bases outside the gene matches: 13. This CDR3 has 17 amino acids. From germline, CDR1 is SGHTA and CDR2 FQGNSA. The CDR3: CASAAEGTSGGLDTQYF. For the CDR3, the DNA is TGTGCCAGCGCAGCCGAAGGGACTAGCGGGGGTCTGGATACGCAGTATTTT.

This clone showed up just a few times. This rearrangement joins TRBV7-9 to TRBJ2-3; 8 nucleotides line up with TRBD2. After removal of 9 bases from V and 7 bases from J, the junction contained 12 bases not matched to a gene. The germline V gene has CDR1 SEHNR and CDR2 FQNEAQ (reference sequence). This CDR3 is 14 amino acids long. This chain's CDR3 is CARPKLAVPHTQYF. DNA for the CDR3: TGTGCCAGGCCTAAACTAGCGGTCCCACATACGCAGTATTTT.

Notes on this clone: A junction boundary mismatches the germline segment, possibly from a read error. The gene calls are TRBV6-1 and TRBJ2-7; D is possibly TRBD2 (7 bases). CDR1 and CDR2 (germline): MNHNS, SASEGT. The CDR3 loop spans 13 amino acids. The CDR3 loop reads CASSEALLGGPGF. CDR3 DNA sequence: TGTGCCAGCAGTGAAGCGCTCCTCGGGGGGCCGGGCTTC.

The chain combines TRBV15 with TRBJ2-1; D not certain. The length of the CDR3 is 12 residues. Trimming shortened V by 0 bases and J by 7 bases, and 4 bases separated the two germline ends. Per germline, CDR1 LNHNV and CDR2 YYDKDF (reference sequence). CDR3 sequence reads: CATSRDRNEQFF. DNA of the CDR3: TGTGCCACCAGCAGAGATAGGAATGAGCAGTTCTTC.

This clone appeared a few times. This CDR3 reads CASSVDGRNEKLFF. The CDR3 bases are TGTGCCAGCAGCGTAGATGGGCGGAATGAAAAACTGTTTTTT. V is TRBV9 and J is TRBJ1-4; the D is unclear. This CDR3 has 14 residues. The germline V gene has CDR1 SGDLS and CDR2 YYNGEE. Trimming removed 0 bases from V and 5 bases from J, with 8 bases in between.

This clone has ten or more counts. The chain carries TRBV7-2 and TRBJ2-1, with a tentative D call TRBD2 (6 bases). This CDR3 contains 15 residues. Germline values: CDR1 SGHTA, CDR2 FQGNSA. V gave up 2 bases and J gave up 1 base, with 9 bases separating them. DNA for the CDR3: TGTGCCAGCAGCTTATCGGGGGTTTCCTACAATGAGCAGTTCTTC. Encoded protein: CASSLSGVSYNEQFF.

The rearrangement uses TRBV2 and TRBJ2-2, with 9 bases lining up with TRBD1. Germline V lookup: CDR1 SNHLY, CDR2 FYNNEI. This CDR3 has 15 residues. The J segment lost 2 bases and the V segment lost 6 bases, leaving 4 bases of the junction unmatched. CDR3 DNA sequence: TGTGCCAGCAGGCAACAGGGGGCCAACACCGGGGAGCTGTTTTTT. Encoded protein: CASRQQGANTGELFF.

This clone was counted once. The chain has TRBV9 and TRBJ1-2; 7 nucleotides line up with TRBD1. V lost 0 bases to trimming and J lost 3 bases; unmatched junction nucleotides: 5. CDR3 length: 15 residues. The germline V gene encodes CDR1 SGDLS and CDR2 YYNGEE. In nucleotides, the CDR3 is TGTGCCAGCAGCGTAGCCACGGGACAGTACTATGGCTACACCTTC. As protein: CASSVATGQYYGYTF.

By share, this clone counts as medium-sized. The V call is TRBV5-6, the J call TRBJ1-6, with D possibly matching TRBD1 (5 bases). V lost 4 bases, J lost 6 bases, and 14 bases lay in between. Germline V CDR1 and CDR2: SGHDT, YYEEEE. This CDR3 has 15 amino acids. CDR3 protein: CASSPDGGGNSPLHF. CDR3 nucleotides: TGTGCCAGCAGCCCAGACGGGGGAGGTAATTCACCCCTCCACTTT.